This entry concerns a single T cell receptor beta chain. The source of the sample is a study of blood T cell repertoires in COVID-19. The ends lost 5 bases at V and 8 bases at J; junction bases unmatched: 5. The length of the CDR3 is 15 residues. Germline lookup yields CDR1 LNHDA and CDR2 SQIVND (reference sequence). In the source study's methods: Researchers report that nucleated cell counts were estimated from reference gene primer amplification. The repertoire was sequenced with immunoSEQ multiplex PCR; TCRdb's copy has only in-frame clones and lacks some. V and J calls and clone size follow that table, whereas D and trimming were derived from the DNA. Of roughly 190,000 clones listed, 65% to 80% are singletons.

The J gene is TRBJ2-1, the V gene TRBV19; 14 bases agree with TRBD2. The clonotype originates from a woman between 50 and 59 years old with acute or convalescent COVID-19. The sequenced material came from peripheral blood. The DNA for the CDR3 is TGTGCCAGTAGTTGGACTAGCGGGAGGTCGGATGAGCAGTTCTTC. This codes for CASSWTSGRSDEQFF.